This record looks at one T cell receptor beta chain sequence and its context. The sample is drawn from a study of blood T cell repertoires in COVID-19. Study-level information: Samples of COVID-19 (acute and convalescent) were obtained from the United States, Italy and Spain. PBMCs, B-cell-depleted T cells, or T cells provided the cDNA or gDNA that made up the material.

Per the original methods: Quantification of nucleated cells was approximated via reference gene primer amplification. Produced via immunoSEQ multiplex PCR; TCRdb's table is partial and in-frame only. V and J calls and clone size are copied from that table; D and trimming were computed from the DNA. The profile shows 200,000 to 300,000 clones, around 90% of them singletons. Sequenced input: peripheral blood. The clonotype originates from a man between 18 and 29 years old with active or convalescent COVID-19.

CDR3 nucleotides: TGTGCCAGCAGTGAGGAGGGAGTCACTGAAGCTTTCTTT. Amino acid sequence: CASSEEGVTEAFF. This chain connects TRBV25-1 to TRBJ1-1, with D unclear. V lost 3 bases to trimming and J lost 4 bases, with 9 bases between them. Per the germline V gene, CDR1 is MGHDK and CDR2 is SYGVNS. This CDR3 spans 13 amino acids.